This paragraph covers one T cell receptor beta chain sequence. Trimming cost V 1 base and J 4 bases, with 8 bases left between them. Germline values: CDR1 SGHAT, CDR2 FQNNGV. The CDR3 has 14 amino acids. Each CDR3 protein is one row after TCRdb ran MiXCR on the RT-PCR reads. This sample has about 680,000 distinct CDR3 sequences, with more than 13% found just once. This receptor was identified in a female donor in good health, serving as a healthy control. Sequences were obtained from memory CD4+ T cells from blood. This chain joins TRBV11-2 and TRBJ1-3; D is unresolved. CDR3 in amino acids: CASSLGLLGNTIYF. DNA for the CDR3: TGTGCCAGCAGCTTAGGCCTCTTGGGAAACACCATATATTTT.